The source of this T cell receptor beta chain is a study of CD8+ T cells in alopecia areata. CDR1 SGHDT and CDR2 YYEEEE come from the germline V gene. The CDR3 runs to 11 residues. V gave up 4 bases and J gave up 10 bases, with 9 bases separating them. Extraction and reverse transcription of RNA yielded cDNA as the sequencing template. Clones were read by immunoSEQ multiplex PCR, and TCRdb kept only the in-frame ones, dropping some. The repertoire holds 95,000 to 150,000 clones, with about 50% as singletons. This sequence joins TRBV5-6 and TRBJ2-4, with D possibly being TRBD1 (6 bases). The specimen was NKG2D-low CD8+ T cells sorted from blood. The TCR comes from a human donor with alopecia areata. Here the CDR3 DNA reads TGTGCCAGCAGCACCGGACAGATTCAGTACTTC. Amino acids: CASSTGQIQYF.